This passage covers 11 T cell receptor beta chains from one sample sequenced in a study of T cell repertoires in cytomegalovirus infection. No antigen has been assigned to these receptors. TCRdb called the reads again in MiXCR, with one record for every CDR3 protein. The profile shows nearly 700,000 distinct CDR3 sequences, approximately 33% of them singletons. The sample was cultured PBMCs, taken from culture after CMV antigen stimulation. All receptors come from a human donor in good health (CMV status not recorded). Some clones in this sample may be carry-over from other donors' samples.

The chain combines TRBV6-5 with TRBJ1-2; tentatively, D is TRBD1 (5 bases). Trimming left V 6 bases short and J 4 bases short, with 18 bases between. Germline values: CDR1 MNHEY, CDR2 SVGAGI. The CDR3 is 15 residues long. The CDR3, as DNA: TGTGCCAGCAGAGAGACCTCAGGGAGCCTCTATGGCTACACCTTC. Protein product: CASRETSGSLYGYTF.

This clonotype was observed a few times. In DNA, the CDR3 is TGTGCCAGCAACGAGAGGGGGTCGGAAGAGACCCAGTACTTC. Its translation is CASNERGSEETQYF. The chain employs TRBV7-9 and TRBJ2-5; D perhaps matches TRBD1 (6 bases). The V end was cut by 7 bases, the J end by 3 bases, with 15 bases between. CDR3 length: 14 residues. CDR1 SEHNR and CDR2 FQNEAQ come from the germline V gene (reference sequence).

This clonotype has just a few counts. The chain combines TRBV7-6 with TRBJ2-5; a weak D match, TRBD2 (7 bases). The CDR3 is 15 amino acids. Trimming shortened V by 7 bases and J by 4 bases, and 19 bases separated the two germline ends. Per germline, CDR1 SGHVS and CDR2 FNYEAQ. This chain's CDR3 is CASTRGAIRGETQYF. In DNA form, the CDR3 reads TGTGCCAGCACCCGGGGGGCTATACGTGGAGAGACCCAGTACTTC.

This clonotype was counted only a few times. The chain recombines TRBV7-9 with TRBJ1-2; no clear D. The ends were cut back, 5 bases at V and 8 bases at J, with 24 bases in the middle. The CDR3 covers 16 residues. Per germline, CDR1 SEHNR and CDR2 FQNEAQ (reference sequence). The CDR3 coding sequence is TGTGCCAGCAGCCCGACTTCTTTATACCACTATGGGGGCTACACCTTC. Translation gives CASSPTSLYHYGGYTF. The full variable domain, completed using reference TRBV7-9 and TRBJ1-2, is DTGVSQNPRHKITKRGQNVTFRCDPISEHNRLYWYRQTLGQGPEFLTYFQNEAQLEKSRLLSDRFSAERPKGSFSTLEIQRTEQGDSAMYLCASSPTSLYHYGGYTFGSGTRLTVV.

This clonotype appeared a few times. The V gene is TRBV7-9, the J gene TRBJ1-4; the D gene is possibly TRBD1 (5 bases). V lost 3 bases, J lost 6 bases, and 14 bases lay in between. Germline V gene lookup returns CDR1 SEHNR and CDR2 FQNEAQ (reference sequence). There are 15 residues in the CDR3. The CDR3 here is CASSFHDSVYEKLFF. The CDR3 DNA reads TGTGCCAGCAGCTTTCACGACAGCGTGTATGAAAAACTGTTTTTT.

V usage is TRBV5-1 and J usage is TRBJ2-1; the D is unclear. The CDR3 extends over 17 amino acids. Germline loops: CDR1 SGHRS, CDR2 YFSETQ. V was trimmed by 4 bases and J by 0 bases, leaving 17 bases between them. CDR3 protein: CASSPRSEWSSYNEQFF. CDR3 DNA: TGCGCCAGCAGCCCTCGATCTGAATGGAGCTCCTACAATGAGCAGTTCTTC.

The chain is built from TRBV18 and TRBJ1-5; perhaps TRBD1 as D (5 bases). CDR1 is KGHSH and CDR2 is LQKENI in the germline V gene. The CDR3 runs 16 residues. V shed 3 bases and J shed 1 base, with 13 bases lying between them. CDR3 nucleotide sequence: TGTGCCAGCTCACCTGGGGGGGTGGGGAGCAATCAGCCCCAGCATTTT. This codes for CASSPGGVGSNQPQHF.

This clonotype was found a few times. The chain recombines TRBV15 with TRBJ2-7, with a possible D match to TRBD2 (6 bases). V gave up 0 bases and J gave up 5 bases, with 14 bases separating them. The germline CDR1 and CDR2 sequences are LNHNV and YYDKDF (reference sequence). The CDR3 sequence is 15 residues long. The CDR3 region is CATSREGRESHEQYF. For the CDR3, the DNA is TGTGCCACCAGCAGAGAAGGCCGGGAGTCCCACGAGCAGTACTTC.

This clonotype was counted between two and nine times. The V gene is TRBV12-3 or TRBV12-4, the J gene TRBJ1-1; 8 nucleotides agree with TRBD1. The CDR3 runs to 17 residues. V trimming: 3 bases; J trimming: 2 bases; junction bases outside the gene matches: 11. DNA of the CDR3: TGTGCCAGCAGTTTTCGACAGTTCGGACAGGGCAACACTGAAGCTTTCTTT. Translated, it gives CASSFRQFGQGNTEAFF.

The chain uses TRBV20-1 and TRBJ1-2; D unresolved. CDR3 size: 13 residues. V was clipped by 0 bases and J by 0 bases, with 5 bases between them. The germline V gene has CDR1 DFQATT and CDR2 SNEGSKA (reference sequence). CDR3 loop: CSAREPANYGYTF. CDR3 bases: TGCAGTGCTAGAGAACCCGCTAACTATGGCTACACCTTC.

CDR3 sequence: CASSGQTSYEQYF. The CDR3 DNA is TGTGCCAGCAGCGGACAGACTTCCTACGAGCAGTACTTC. The chain combines TRBV12-3 or TRBV12-4 with TRBJ2-7; possibly TRBD1 for D (6 bases). The CDR3 loop spans 13 amino acids. V was trimmed by 6 bases and J by 1 base, leaving 10 bases between them.